This T cell receptor beta chain appears in the sequencing data of a study of glioma-infiltrating T cells after dendritic cell vaccination. Looking at the study overall: Dendritic cell vaccination trial patients had either newly diagnosed or recurrent glioblastoma. Points from the study as a whole: Higher TCR clonality did not directly relate to longer survival.

The CDR3 runs 15 residues. CDR1 is MNHNY, CDR2 SVGAGI, per germline (reference sequence). V lost 5 bases and J lost 3, with 13 bases in between. Time point denoted: after dendritic cell vaccination, including at tumor progression/relapse. No glioblastoma patient carried an isocitrate dehydrogenase mutation. Using immunoSEQ multiplex PCR, the repertoire was profiled, and TCRdb retains in-frame clones only, with some absent. The sample includes 90,000 or so clones, 70% to 90% of them seen just once. To note about this clone: What it binds is unknown.

This chain links TRBV6-6 with TRBJ2-2; D gene unclear. This clonotype was obtained from a human donor with glioblastoma. Material: blood, obtained after dendritic cell vaccination. The CDR3 sequence is CASSTAGLDTGELFF. The CDR3 DNA reads as TGTGCCAGCAGTACTGCAGGTTTGGACACCGGGGAGCTGTTTTTT.